This TCR beta chain came from a study of cytomegalovirus exposure and HLA in healthy donors. The study, taken as a whole, reports: The study labeled under 200 TCR beta chains cytomegalovirus-associated.

A multiplex PCR was run with 60 Vbeta primers and 13 Jbeta primers. Sequencing used immunoSEQ multiplex PCR; TCRdb keeps in-frame clones, though not all of them. The sample has around 100,000 clones; 70% to 80% are singletons. V dropped 7 bases and J dropped 4 bases, with 10 bases sitting between them. From germline, CDR1 is SEHNR and CDR2 FQNEAQ (reference sequence). The CDR3 is 12 amino acids. For this clone: Its antigen remains unknown.

The chain links TRBV7-9 to TRBJ1-1; no firm D call. This TCR was recovered from a woman aged 25 to 45 in good health and CMV-seropositive. Sequenced input: PBMCs. The CDR3 loop reads CASTLLPTEAFF. DNA for the CDR3: TGTGCCAGCACACTACTTCCCACTGAAGCTTTCTTT.